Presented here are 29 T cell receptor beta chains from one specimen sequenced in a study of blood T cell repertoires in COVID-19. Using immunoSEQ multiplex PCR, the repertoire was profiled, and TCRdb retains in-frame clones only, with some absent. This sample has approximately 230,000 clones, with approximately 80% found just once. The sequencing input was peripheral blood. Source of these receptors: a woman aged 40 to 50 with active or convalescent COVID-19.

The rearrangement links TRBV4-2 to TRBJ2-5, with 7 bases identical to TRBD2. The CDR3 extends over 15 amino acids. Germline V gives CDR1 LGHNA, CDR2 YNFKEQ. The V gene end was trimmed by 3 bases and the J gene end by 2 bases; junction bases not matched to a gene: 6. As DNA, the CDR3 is TGTGCCAGCAGCCAGCCAGCGGGGAGTCAAGAGACCCAGTACTTC. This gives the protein CASSQPAGSQETQYF.

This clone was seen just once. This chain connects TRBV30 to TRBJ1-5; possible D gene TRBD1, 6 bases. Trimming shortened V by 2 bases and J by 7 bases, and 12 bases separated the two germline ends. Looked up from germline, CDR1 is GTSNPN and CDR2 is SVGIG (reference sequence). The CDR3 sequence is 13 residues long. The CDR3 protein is CAWSTGLDQPQHF. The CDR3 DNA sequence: TGTGCCTGGAGTACAGGGCTGGACCAGCCCCAGCATTTT.

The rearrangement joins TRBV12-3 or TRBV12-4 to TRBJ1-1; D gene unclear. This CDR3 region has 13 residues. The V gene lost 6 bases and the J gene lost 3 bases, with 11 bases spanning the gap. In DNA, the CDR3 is TGTGCCAGCAGGACATCTGGGTACACTGAAGCTTTCTTT. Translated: CASRTSGYTEAFF.

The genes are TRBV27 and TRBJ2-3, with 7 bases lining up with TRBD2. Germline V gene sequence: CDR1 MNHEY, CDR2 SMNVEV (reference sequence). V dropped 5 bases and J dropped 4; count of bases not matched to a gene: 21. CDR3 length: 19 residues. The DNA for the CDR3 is TGTGCCAGCAGTCCCCGGTGGGCCGAGAGTGGCGGGGGTTCAGATACGCAGTATTTT. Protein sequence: CASSPRWAESGGGSDTQYF.

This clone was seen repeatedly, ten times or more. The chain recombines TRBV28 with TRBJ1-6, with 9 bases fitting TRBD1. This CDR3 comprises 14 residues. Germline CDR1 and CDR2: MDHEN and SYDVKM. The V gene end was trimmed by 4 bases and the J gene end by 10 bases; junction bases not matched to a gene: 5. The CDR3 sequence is CASSSGQGRSPLHF. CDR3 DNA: TGTGCCAGCAGTTCCGGACAGGGGAGATCACCCCTCCACTTT.

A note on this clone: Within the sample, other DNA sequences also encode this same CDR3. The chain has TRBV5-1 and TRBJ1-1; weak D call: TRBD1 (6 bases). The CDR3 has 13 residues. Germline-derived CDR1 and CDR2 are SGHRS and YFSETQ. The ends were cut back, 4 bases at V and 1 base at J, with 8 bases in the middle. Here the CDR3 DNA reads TGCGCCAGCAGCCTGGACAGGAACACTGAAGCTTTCTTT. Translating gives CASSLDRNTEAFF.

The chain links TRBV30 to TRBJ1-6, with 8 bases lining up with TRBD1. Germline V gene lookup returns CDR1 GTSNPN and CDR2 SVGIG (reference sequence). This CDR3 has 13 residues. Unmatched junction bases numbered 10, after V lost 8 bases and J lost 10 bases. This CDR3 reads CAGSQGAGSPLHF. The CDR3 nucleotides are TGTGCCGGATCCCAGGGGGCCGGGTCACCCCTCCACTTT.

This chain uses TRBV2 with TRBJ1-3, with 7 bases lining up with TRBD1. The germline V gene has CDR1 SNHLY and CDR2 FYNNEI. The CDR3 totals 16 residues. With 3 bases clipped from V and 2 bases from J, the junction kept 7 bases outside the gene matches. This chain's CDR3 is CASSDQGDTAGNTIYF. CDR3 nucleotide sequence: TGTGCCAGCAGTGACCAGGGGGACACGGCTGGAAACACCATATATTTT.

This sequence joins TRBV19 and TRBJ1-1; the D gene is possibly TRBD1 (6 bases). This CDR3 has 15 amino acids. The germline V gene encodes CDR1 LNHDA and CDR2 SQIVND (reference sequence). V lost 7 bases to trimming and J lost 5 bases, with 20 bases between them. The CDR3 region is CASTPRTLRGTEAFF. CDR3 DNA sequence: TGTGCCAGTACCCCAAGGACTCTCAGGGGAACTGAAGCTTTCTTT.

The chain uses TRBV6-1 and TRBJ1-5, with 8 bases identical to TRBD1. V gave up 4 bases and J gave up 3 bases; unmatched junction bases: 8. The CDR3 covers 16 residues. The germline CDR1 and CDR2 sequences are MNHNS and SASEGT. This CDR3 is CASSVLRGRPNQPQHF. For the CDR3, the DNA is TGTGCCAGCAGTGTCCTCAGGGGGCGCCCCAATCAGCCCCAGCATTTT.

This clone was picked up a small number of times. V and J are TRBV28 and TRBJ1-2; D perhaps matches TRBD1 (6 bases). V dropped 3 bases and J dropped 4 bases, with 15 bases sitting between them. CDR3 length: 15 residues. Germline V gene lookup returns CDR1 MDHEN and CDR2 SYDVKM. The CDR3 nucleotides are TGTGCCAGCAGTTTCCCGACAGGAGGTCGCTATGGCTACACCTTC. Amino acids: CASSFPTGGRYGYTF.

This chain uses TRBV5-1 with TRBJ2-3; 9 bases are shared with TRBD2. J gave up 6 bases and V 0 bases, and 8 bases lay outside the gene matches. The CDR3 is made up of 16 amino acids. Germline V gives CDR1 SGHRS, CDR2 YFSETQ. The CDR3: CASSLVGLATADTQYF. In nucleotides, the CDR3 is TGCGCCAGCAGCTTGGTAGGACTAGCGACTGCCGATACGCAGTATTTT.

The CDR3 sequence is CASSLPSTAGVGYGYTF. As DNA, the CDR3 is TGTGCCAGCAGTTTACCTAGTACAGCAGGGGTTGGCTATGGCTACACCTTC. The chain employs TRBV28 and TRBJ1-2; weak D call: TRBD1 (6 bases). The CDR3 totals 17 residues. Trimming stripped 2 bases from V and 4 bases from J, with 20 bases between. Looked up from germline, CDR1 is MDHEN and CDR2 is SYDVKM.

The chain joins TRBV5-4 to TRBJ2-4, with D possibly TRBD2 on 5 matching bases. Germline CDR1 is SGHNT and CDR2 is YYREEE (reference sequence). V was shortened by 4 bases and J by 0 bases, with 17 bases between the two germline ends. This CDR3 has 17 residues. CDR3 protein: CASSPGLDQLAKNIQYF. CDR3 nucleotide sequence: TGTGCCAGCAGCCCAGGACTCGACCAATTAGCCAAAAACATTCAGTACTTC.

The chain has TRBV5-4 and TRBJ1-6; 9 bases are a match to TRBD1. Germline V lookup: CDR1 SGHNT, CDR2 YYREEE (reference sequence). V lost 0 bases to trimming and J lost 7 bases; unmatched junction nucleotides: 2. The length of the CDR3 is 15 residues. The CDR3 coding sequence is TGTGCCAGCAGCTTGGGCGGGACAGGGAATTCACCCCTCCACTTT. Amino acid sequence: CASSLGGTGNSPLHF.

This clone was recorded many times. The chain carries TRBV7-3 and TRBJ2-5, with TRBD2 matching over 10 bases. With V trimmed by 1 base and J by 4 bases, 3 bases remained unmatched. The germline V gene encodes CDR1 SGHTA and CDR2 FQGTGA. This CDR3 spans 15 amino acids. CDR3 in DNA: TGTGCCAGCAGCTTAAAGCGGGGGGGCCTAGAGACCCAGTACTTC. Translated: CASSLKRGGLETQYF.

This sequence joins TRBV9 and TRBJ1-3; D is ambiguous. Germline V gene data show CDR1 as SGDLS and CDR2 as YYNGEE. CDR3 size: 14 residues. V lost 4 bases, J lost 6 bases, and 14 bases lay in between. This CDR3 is CASSPRGSVNTIYF. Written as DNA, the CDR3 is TGTGCCAGCAGCCCCCGCGGGTCGGTAAACACCATATATTTT. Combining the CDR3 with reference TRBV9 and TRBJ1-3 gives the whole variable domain DSGVTQTPKHLITATGQRVTLRCSPRSGDLSVYWYQQSLDQGLQFLIQYYNGEERAKGNILERFSAQQFPDLHSELNLSSLELGDSALYFCASSPRGSVNTIYFGEGSWLTVV.

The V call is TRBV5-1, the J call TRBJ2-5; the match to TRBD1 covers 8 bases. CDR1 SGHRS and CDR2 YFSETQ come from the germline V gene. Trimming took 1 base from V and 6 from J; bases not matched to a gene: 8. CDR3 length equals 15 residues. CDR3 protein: CASSLSGQGEQTQYF. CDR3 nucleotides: TGCGCCAGCAGCTTGTCTGGACAGGGTGAGCAGACCCAGTACTTC.

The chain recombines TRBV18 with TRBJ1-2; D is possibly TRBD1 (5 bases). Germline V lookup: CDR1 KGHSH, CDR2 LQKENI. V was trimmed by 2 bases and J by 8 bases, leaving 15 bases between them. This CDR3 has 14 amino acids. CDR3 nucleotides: TGTGCCAGCTCACCATACGAAGGGGAAAGCGGCTACACCTTC. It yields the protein CASSPYEGESGYTF.

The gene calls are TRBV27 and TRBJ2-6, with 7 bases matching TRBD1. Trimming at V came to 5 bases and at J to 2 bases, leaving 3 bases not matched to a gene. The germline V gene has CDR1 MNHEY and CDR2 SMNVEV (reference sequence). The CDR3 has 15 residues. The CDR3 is CASSLTGTGANVLTF. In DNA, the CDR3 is TGTGCCAGCAGTCTGACAGGGACTGGGGCCAACGTCCTGACTTTC.

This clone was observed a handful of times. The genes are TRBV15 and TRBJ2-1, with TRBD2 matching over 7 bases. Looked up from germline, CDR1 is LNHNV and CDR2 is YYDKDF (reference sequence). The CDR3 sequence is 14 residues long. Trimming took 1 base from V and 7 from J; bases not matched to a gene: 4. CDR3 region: CATSRGGGNNEQFF. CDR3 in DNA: TGTGCCACCAGCAGAGGGGGGGGAAATAATGAGCAGTTCTTC.

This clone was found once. Here the CDR3 reads CATSDPGSPVYNEQFF. CDR3 DNA: TGTGCCACCAGTGATCCCGGGAGTCCCGTCTACAATGAGCAGTTCTTC. The chain employs TRBV24-1 and TRBJ2-1; maybe TRBD2 (6 bases). Germline CDR1 KGHDR, CDR2 SFDVKD. This CDR3 comprises 16 residues. The V and J ends lost 3 bases and 3 bases respectively, with 14 bases between them.

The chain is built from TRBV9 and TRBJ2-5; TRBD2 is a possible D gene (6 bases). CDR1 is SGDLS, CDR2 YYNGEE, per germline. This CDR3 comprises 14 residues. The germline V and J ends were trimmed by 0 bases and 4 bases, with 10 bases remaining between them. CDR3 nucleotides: TGTGCCAGCAGCGTAGGGGGGGTAGGAGAGACCCAGTACTTC. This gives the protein CASSVGGVGETQYF.

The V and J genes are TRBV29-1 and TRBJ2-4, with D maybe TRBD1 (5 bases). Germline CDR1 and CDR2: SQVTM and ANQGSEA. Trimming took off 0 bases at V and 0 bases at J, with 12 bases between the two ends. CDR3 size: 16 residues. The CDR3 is CSVEDPRQLAKNIQYF. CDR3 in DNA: TGCAGCGTTGAAGACCCTAGACAGTTAGCCAAAAACATTCAGTACTTC.

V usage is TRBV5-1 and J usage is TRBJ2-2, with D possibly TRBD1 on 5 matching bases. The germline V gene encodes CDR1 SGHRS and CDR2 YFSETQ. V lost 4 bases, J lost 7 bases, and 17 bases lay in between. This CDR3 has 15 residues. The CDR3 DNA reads TGCGCCAGCAGCCCCCCAGGCAGGGCGGACGGGGAGCTGTTTTTT. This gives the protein CASSPPGRADGELFF.

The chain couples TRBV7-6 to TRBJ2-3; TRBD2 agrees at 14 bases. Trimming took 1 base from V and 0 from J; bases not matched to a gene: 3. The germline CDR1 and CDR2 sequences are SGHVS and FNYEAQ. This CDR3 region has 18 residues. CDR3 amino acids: CASSLGTSGGSSTDTQYF. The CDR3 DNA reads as TGTGCCAGCAGCTTAGGGACTAGCGGGGGGTCGAGCACAGATACGCAGTATTTT.

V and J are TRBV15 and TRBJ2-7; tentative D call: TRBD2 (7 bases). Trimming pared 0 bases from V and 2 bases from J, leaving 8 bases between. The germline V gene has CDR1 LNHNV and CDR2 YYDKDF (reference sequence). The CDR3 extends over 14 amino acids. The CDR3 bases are TGTGCCACCAGCAGAGACGGGGGGCCCTACGAGCAGTACTTC. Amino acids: CATSRDGGPYEQYF.

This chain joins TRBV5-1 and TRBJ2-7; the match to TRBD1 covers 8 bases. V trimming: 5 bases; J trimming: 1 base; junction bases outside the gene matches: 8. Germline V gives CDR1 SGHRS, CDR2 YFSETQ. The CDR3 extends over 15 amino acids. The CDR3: CASRPDRVSSYEQYF. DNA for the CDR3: TGCGCCAGCAGACCGGACAGGGTTTCTTCCTACGAGCAGTACTTC.

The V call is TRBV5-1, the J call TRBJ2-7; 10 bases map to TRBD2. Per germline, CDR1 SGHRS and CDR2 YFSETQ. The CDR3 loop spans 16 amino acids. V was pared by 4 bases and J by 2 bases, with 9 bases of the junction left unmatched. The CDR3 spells CASSQSGTSATYEQYF. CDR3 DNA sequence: TGCGCCAGCAGCCAATCCGGGACTAGCGCTACCTACGAGCAGTACTTC. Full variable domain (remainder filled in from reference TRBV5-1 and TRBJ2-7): KAGVTQTPRYLIKTRGQQVTLSCSPISGHRSVSWYQQTPGQGLQFLFEYFSETQRNKGNFPGRFSGRQFSNSRSEMNVSTLELGDSALYLCASSQSGTSATYEQYFGPGTRLTVT.